This T cell receptor (beta chain) was found in a study of T cell responses to AZD1222 COVID-19 vaccine. Whole-study findings and limits: There were mostly white British donors and more females than males, and clonal diversity was possibly underestimated. Repertoire sampling occurred only after the peak T cell response.

Sequencing used immunoSEQ multiplex PCR; TCRdb keeps in-frame clones, though not all of them. Among 130,000 to 150,000 clones listed, 88% were seen once. The length of the CDR3 is 15 residues. Per the germline V gene, CDR1 is SNHLY and CDR2 is FYNNEI. V lost 3 bases to trimming and J lost 10 bases; unmatched junction nucleotides: 5. This clone was found once. The antigen remains unidentified. The sample in question was peripheral blood, obtained 28 days after the second dose of the MenACWY control vaccine. V gene TRBV2 combines with J gene TRBJ2-1; 14 bases map to TRBD2. This sequence was found in an adult who received the MenACWY meningococcal vaccine as a control. CDR3 residues: CASSDWGLAGAEQFF. For the CDR3, the DNA is TGTGCCAGCAGTGATTGGGGACTAGCGGGAGCCGAGCAGTTCTTC.